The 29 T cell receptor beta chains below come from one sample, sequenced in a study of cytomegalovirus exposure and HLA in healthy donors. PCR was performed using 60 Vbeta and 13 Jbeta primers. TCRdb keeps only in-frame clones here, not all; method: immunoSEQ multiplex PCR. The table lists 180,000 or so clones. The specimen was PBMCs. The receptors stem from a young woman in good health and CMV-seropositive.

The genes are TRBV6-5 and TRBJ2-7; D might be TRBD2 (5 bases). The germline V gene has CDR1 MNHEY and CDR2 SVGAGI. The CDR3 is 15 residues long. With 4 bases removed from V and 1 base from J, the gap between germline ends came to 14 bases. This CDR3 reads CASSSTTSRSYEQYF. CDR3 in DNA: TGTGCCAGCAGTTCAACCACTAGTCGGTCCTACGAGCAGTACTTC.

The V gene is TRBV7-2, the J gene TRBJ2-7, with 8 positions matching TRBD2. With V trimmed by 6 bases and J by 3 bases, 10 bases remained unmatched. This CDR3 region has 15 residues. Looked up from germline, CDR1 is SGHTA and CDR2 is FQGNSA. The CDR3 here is CASRYTGTSGYEQYF. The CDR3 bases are TGTGCCAGCAGATATACCGGGACTAGTGGCTACGAGCAGTACTTC.

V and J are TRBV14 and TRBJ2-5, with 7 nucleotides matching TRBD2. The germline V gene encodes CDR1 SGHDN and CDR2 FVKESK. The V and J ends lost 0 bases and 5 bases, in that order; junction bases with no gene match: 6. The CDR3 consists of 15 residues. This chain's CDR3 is CASSQDPEGGETQYF. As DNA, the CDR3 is TGTGCCAGCAGCCAAGATCCCGAGGGAGGGGAGACCCAGTACTTC.

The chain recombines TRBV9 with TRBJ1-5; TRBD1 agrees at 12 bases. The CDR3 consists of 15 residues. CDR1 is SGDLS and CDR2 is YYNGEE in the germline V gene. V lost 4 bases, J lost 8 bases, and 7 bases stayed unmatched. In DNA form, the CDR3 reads TGTGCCAGCAGCCTGGGACAGGGGGCTAGAGAGCCCCAGCATTTT. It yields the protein CASSLGQGAREPQHF. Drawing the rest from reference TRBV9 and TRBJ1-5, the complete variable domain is DSGVTQTPKHLITATGQRVTLRCSPRSGDLSVYWYQQSLDQGLQFLIQYYNGEERAKGNILERFSAQQFPDLHSELNLSSLELGDSALYFCASSLGQGAREPQHFGDGTRLSIL.

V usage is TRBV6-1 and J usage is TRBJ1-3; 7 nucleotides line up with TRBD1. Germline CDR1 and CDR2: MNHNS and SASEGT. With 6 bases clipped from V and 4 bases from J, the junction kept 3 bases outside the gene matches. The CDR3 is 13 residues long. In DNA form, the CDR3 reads TGTGCCAGCAGGCGGACAGGCGGAAACACCATATATTTT. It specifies CASRRTGGNTIYF.

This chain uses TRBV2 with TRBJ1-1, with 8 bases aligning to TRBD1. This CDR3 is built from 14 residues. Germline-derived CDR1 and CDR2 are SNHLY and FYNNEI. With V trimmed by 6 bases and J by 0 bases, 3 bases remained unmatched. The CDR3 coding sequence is TGTGCCAGCAGCTTGGACAGGGTGAACACTGAAGCTTTCTTT. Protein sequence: CASSLDRVNTEAFF.

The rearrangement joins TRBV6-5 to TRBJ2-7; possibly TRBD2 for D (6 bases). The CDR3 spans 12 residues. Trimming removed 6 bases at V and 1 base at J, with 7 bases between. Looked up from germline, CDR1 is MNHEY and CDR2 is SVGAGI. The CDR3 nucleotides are TGTGCCAGCAGGGAGGGTTCCTACGAGCAGTACTTC. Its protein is CASREGSYEQYF.

The CDR3 sequence: CASSLDRGNYGYTF. CDR3 in DNA: TGTGCCAGCAGCTTGGACAGGGGGAACTATGGCTACACCTTC. The V call is TRBV5-5, the J call TRBJ1-2, with 8 positions matching TRBD1. Unmatched junction bases numbered 0, after V lost 0 bases and J lost 2 bases. The CDR3 runs to 14 residues. Looked up from germline, CDR1 is SGHKS and CDR2 is YYEKEE (reference sequence).

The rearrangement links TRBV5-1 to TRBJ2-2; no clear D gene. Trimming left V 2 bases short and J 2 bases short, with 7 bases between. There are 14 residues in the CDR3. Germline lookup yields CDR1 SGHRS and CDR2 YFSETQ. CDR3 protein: CASSFRLNTGELFF. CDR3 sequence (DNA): TGCGCCAGCAGCTTTCGACTTAACACCGGGGAGCTGTTTTTT.

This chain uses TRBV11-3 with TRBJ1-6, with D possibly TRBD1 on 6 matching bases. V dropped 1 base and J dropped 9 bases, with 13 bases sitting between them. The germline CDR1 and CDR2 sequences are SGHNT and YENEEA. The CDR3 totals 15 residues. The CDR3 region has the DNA TGTGCCAGCAGCTTAGTAGGTGGGGGCGTTTCACCCCTCCACTTT. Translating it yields CASSLVGGGVSPLHF.

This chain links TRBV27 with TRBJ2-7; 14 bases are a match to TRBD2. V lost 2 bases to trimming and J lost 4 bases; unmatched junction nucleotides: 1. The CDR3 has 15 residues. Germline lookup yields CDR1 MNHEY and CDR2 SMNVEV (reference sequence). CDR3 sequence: CASSLRLAGGYEQYF. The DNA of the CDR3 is TGTGCCAGCAGTTTAAGACTAGCGGGAGGGTACGAGCAGTACTTC.

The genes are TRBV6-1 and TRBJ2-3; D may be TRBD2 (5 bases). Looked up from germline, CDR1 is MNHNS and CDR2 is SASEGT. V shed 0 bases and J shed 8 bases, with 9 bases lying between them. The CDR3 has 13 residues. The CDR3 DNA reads TGTGCCAGCAGTGAAGCCTTGAGGGCTACGCAGTATTTT. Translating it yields CASSEALRATQYF.

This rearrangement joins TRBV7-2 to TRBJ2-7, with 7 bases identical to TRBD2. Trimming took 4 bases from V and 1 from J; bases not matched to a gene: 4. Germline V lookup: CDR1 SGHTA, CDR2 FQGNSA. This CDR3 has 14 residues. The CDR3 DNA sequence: TGTGCCAGCAGCTCTAGCGGTTCTTCCTACGAGCAGTACTTC. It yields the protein CASSSSGSSYEQYF. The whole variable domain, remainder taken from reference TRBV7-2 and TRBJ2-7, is GAGVSQSPSNKVTEKGKDVELRCDPISGHTALYWYRQSLGQGLEFLIYFQGNSAPDKSGLPSDRFSAERTGGSVSTLTIQRTQQEDSAVYLCASSSSGSSYEQYFGPGTRLTVT.

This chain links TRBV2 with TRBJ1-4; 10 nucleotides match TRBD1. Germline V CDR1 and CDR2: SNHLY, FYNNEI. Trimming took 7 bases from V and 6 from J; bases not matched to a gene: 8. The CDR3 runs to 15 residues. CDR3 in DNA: TGTGCCAGCAATATGGGACAGGGGTTATATGAAAAACTGTTTTTT. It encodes CASNMGQGLYEKLFF.

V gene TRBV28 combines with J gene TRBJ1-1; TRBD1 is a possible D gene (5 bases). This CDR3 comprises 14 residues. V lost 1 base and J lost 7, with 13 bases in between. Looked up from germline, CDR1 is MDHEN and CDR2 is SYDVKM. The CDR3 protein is CASSLFRGSGEAFF. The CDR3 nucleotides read TGTGCCAGCAGTTTATTCCGGGGGTCAGGTGAAGCTTTCTTT.

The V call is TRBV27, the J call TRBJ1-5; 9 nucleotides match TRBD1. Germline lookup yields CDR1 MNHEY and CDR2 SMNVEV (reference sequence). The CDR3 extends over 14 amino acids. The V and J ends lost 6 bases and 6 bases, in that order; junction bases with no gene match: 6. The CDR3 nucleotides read TGTGCCAGCAGCCCGGACAGGGGAACTCAGCCCCAGCATTTT. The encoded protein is CASSPDRGTQPQHF.

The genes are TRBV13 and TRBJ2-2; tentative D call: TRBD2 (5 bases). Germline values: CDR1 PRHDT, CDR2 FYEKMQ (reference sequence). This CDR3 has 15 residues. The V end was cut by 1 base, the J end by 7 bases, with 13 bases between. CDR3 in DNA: TGTGCCAGCAGCTTAGCGTCCGGGGTCGACGGGGAGCTGTTTTTT. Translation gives CASSLASGVDGELFF.

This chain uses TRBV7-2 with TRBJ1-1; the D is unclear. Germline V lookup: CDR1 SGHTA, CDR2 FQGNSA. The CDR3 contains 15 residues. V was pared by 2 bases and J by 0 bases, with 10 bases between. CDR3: CASSLIGGMNTEAFF. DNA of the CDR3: TGTGCCAGCAGCTTAATTGGCGGGATGAACACTGAAGCTTTCTTT.

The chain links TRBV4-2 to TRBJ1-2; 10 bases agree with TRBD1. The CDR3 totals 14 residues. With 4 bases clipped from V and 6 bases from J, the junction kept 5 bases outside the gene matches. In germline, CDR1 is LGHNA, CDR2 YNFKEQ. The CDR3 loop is CASSPGTGEDGYTF. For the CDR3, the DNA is TGTGCCAGCAGCCCCGGGACAGGGGAGGATGGCTACACCTTC.

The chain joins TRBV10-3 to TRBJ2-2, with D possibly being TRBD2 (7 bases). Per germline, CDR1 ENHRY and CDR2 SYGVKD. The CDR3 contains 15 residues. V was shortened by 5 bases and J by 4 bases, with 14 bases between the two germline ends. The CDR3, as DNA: TGTGCCATCAGTCGATCAGGGGAGGGCACCGGGGAGCTGTTTTTT. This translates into CAISRSGEGTGELFF.

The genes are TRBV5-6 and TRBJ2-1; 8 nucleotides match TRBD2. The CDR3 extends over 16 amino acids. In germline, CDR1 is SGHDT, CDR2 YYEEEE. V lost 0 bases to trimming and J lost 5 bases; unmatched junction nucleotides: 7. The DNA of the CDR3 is TGTGCCAGCAGCTTGGCGGGGGGGGGAGGGCACAATGAGCAGTTCTTC. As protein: CASSLAGGGGHNEQFF. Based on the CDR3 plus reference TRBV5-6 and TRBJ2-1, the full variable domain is DAGVTQSPTHLIKTRGQQVTLRCSPKSGHDTVSWYQQALGQGPQFIFQYYEEEERQRGNFPDRFSGHQFPNYSSELNVNALLLGDSALYLCASSLAGGGGHNEQFFGPGTRLTVL.

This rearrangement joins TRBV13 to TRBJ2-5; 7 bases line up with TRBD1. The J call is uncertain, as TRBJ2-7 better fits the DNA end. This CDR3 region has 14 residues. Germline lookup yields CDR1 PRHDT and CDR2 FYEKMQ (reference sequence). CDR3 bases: TGTGCCAGCAGCGCGAGACAGGGCCTCTCCGAGCAGTACTTC. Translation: CASSARQGLSEQYF.

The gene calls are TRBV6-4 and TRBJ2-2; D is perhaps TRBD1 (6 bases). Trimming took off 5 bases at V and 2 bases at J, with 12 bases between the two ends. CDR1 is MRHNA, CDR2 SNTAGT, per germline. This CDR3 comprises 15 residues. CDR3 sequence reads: CASSKQQGNTGELFF. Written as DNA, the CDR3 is TGTGCCAGCAGTAAACAACAGGGAAACACCGGGGAGCTGTTTTTT.

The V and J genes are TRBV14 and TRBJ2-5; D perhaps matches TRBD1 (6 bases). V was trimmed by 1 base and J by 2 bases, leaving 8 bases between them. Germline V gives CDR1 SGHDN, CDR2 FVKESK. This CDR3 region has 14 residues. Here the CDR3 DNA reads TGTGCCAGCAGCCAAGTCAGGGGTCAAGAGACCCAGTACTTC. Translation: CASSQVRGQETQYF.

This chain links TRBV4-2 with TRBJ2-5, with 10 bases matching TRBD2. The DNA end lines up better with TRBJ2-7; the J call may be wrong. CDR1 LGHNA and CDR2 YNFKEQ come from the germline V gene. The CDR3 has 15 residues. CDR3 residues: CASSPSSGSTYEQYF. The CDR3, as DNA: TGTGCCAGCAGCCCGTCTAGCGGGAGCACCTACGAGCAGTACTTC.

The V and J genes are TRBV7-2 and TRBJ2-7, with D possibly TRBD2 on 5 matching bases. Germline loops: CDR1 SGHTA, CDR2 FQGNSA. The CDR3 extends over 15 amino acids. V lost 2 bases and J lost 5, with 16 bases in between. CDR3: CASSLMMGERDEQYF. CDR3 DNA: TGTGCCAGCAGCTTAATGATGGGAGAACGAGACGAGCAGTACTTC.

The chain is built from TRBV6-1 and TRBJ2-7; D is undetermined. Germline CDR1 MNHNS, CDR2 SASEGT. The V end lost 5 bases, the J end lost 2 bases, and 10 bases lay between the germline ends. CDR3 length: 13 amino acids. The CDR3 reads CASSRPGPYEQYF. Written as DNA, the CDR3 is TGTGCCAGCAGTCGCCCGGGTCCCTACGAGCAGTACTTC.

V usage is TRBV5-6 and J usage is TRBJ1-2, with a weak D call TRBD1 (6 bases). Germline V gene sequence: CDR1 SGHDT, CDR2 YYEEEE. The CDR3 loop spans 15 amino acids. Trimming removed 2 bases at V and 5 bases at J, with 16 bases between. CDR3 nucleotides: TGTGCCAGCAGCTTAATACAGGGCACAAGTTATGGCTACACCTTC. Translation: CASSLIQGTSYGYTF.

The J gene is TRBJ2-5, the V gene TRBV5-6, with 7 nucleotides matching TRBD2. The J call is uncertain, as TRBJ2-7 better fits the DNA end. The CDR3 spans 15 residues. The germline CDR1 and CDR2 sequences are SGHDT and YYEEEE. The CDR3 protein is CASSRGVKGSYEQYF. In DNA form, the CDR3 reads TGTGCCAGCAGCCGGGGGGTTAAGGGATCCTACGAGCAGTACTTC.